A selection of T cell receptor beta chains follows, all from one sample in a study of cytomegalovirus exposure and HLA in healthy donors. The protocol was immunoSEQ multiplex PCR, while the TCRdb copy is restricted to in-frame clones and leaves out a portion. The data show about 120,000 clones, 60% to 85% seen once. Sequenced: PBMCs. These receptors were obtained from a female donor in good health and CMV-seronegative. The conserved cysteine and the conserved F or W are not part of the CDR3 here.

>TRBV27|TRBJ2-5|12
ASSWDTETETQY
>TRBV6-1|TRBJ2-2|10
ASSYAGGELF
>TRBV6-4|TRBJ2-1|13
ASSHRGQNRGEQF
>TRBV13|TRBJ2-7|13
ASSMSGGRVSEQY
>TRBV7-6|TRBJ2-7|13
ASSESGTVLSEQY
>TRBV5-6|TRBJ2-5|12
ASSWGGGGETQY
>TRBV6-6|TRBJ2-5|12
ASRLGQSPGTQY
>TRBV10-3|TRBJ2-1|9
AISEPGEQF
>TRBV5-4|TRBJ2-7|14
ASSLGRTGSSYEQY
>TRBV6-1|TRBJ2-3|12
ASSDTGGTDTQY
>TRBV2|TRBJ1-1|12
ASGTGTDKSTAF
>TRBV27|TRBJ2-5|14
ASSPRLPGQQETQY
>TRBV6-1|TRBJ1-2|12
ASSNTWTGVGYT
>TRBV27|TRBJ2-2|11
ASSRLAGGILF
>TRBV6-4|TRBJ2-1|12
ASSDGTGGYEQF
>TRBV5-5|TRBJ1-2|13
ASSLRQGALYGYT
>TRBV27|TRBJ2-1|12
ASSLGLVRNEQF
>TRBV30|TRBJ2-3|15
AWSARRTSGGSDTQY
>TRBV6-1|.|13
ASSERGESSYEQY
>TRBV6-4|TRBJ2-7|7
AKETEQY
>TRBV4-1|TRBJ2-1|13
ASSQTRTGGTEQF
>TRBV30|TRBJ2-7|9
AWSVSLEQY
>TRBV19|TRBJ2-1|17
ASSTSDTRTSGGGNEQF
>TRBV4-2|TRBJ2-3|13
ASGRLAGDPDTQY
>TRBV4-2|TRBJ2-5|13
ASSQDPGSQETQY
>TRBV19|TRBJ1-6|15
ASSLAPQGGANSPLH
>TRBV9|TRBJ2-2|13
ASSALTGPTGELF
>TRBV10-3|TRBJ2-3|11
ATAGGQTDTQY
>TRBV30|TRBJ1-3|6
AMNTIY
>TRBV7-9|TRBJ2-5|13
ASIPPAGGAETQY
>TRBV4-1|TRBJ1-1|13
ASTPGQGAVTEAF
>TRBV5-4|TRBJ2-1|12
ASRFQGGNNEQF
>TRBV27|TRBJ1-6|12
ASSFRSPGSPLH
>TRBV5-8|.|13
ASSFGTSRDYEQY
>TRBV9|TRBJ1-3|13
ASSVEAGGENTIY
>TRBV7-9|TRBJ1-1|14
ASSPKAASMNTEAF
>TRBV25-1|TRBJ2-1|12
ASSSGGAYNEQF
>TRBV7-9|TRBJ2-2|10
SSSPQVEELF
>TRBV30|TRBJ2-7|13
AWSVGTGGNYEQY
>TRBV7-9|TRBJ2-7|12
ASSLNLVFTEQY
>TRBV7-9|TRBJ2-1|13
ASSHLAGGVNEQF
>TRBV29-1|TRBJ1-3|12
SVVGTTPGNTIY
>TRBV5-4|TRBJ2-5|14
ASSPTTLGGVETQY
>TRBV29-1|TRBJ1-5|10
SVVRGNQPQH
>TRBV4-3|TRBJ1-1|13
ASSQELTGNTEAF
>TRBV5-1|TRBJ2-7|12
ASSLAQGSYEQY
>TRBV5-8|TRBJ1-3|15
ASSLARGRGSGNTIY
>TRBV11-2|TRBJ2-5|14
ASSPGLGILQEAQY
>TRBV5-1|TRBJ2-6|17
ASSLRGSGIRSGANVLT
>TRBV7-3|TRBJ1-2|12
ASSRGQGQFGYT
>TRBV23-1|TRBJ2-7|12
ASTPDEAGYEQY
>TRBV7-7|TRBJ2-5|12
ASSRLGGAETQY
>TRBV28|TRBJ1-1|10
ASSLAGTEAF
>TRBV6-5|TRBJ1-3|11
ASSYSEGNTIY
>TRBV5-1|TRBJ2-7|14
ASSLGSPGGLYEQY
>TRBV2|TRBJ1-2|13
ASSDLGQGADGYT
>TRBV19|TRBJ1-2|13
ASSTYGGANYGYT
>TRBV7-8|TRBJ2-1|16
ASSSTGTSGGGYNEQF
>TRBV5-4|TRBJ2-1|17
ASSFPLTMRGPPYNEQF